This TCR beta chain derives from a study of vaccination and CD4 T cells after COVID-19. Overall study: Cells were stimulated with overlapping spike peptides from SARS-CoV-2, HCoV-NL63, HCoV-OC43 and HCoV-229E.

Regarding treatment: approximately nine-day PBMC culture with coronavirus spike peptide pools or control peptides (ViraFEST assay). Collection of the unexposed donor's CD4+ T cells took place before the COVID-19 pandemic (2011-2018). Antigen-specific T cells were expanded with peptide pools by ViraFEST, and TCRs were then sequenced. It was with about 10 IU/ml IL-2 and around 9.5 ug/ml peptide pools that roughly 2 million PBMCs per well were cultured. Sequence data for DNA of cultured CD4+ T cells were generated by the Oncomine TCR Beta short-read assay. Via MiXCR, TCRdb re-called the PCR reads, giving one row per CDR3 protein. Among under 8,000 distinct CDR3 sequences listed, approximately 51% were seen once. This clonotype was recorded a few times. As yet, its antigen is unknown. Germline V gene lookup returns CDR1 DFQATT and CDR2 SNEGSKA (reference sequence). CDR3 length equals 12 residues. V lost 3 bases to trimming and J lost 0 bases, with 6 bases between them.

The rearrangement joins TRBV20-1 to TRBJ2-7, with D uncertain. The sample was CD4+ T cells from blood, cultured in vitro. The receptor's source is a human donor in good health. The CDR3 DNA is TGCAGTGCTAGGGGCAGCTCCTACGAGCAGTACTTC. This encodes CSARGSSYEQYF.